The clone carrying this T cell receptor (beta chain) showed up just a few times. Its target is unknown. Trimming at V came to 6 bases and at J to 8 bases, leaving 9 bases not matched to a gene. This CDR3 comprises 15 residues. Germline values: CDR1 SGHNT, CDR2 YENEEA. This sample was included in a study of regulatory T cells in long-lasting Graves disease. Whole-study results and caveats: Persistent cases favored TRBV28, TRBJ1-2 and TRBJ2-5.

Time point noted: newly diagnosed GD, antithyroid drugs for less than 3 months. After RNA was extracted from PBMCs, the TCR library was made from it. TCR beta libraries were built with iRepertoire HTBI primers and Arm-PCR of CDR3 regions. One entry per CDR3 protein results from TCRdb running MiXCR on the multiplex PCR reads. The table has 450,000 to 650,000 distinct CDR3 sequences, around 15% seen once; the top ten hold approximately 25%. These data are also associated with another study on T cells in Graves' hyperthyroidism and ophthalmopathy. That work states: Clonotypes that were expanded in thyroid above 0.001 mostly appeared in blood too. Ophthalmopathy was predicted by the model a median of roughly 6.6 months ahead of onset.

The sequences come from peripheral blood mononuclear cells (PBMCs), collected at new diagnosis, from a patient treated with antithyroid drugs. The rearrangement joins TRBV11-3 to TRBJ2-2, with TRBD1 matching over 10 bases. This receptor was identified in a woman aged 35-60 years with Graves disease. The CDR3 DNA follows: TGTGCCAGCAGAGCAGGACAGGGGGTAGGAGGGGAGCTGTTTTTT. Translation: CASRAGQGVGGELFF.